This TCR beta chain was found in a study of post-analysis software for immune sequencing data (dated by TCRdb to the mid-2010s). At the level of the whole study: The recorded disease courses included relapsing-remitting, secondary progressive and progressive-relapsing multiple sclerosis, and some patients had no subtype annotation. Patient repertoires were compared against around twelve previously published healthy control repertoires from donors aged roughly 6 to 28 years. A subset of samples was prepared in parallel using single-end sample barcoding, then pooled and co-amplified after Illumina adapter ligation.

This clonotype was seen ten or more times. There is no known antigen for this receptor. No qualities accompany the bases; no much larger clone lies one base away. The paper's findings and limits, for the study overall: Patients showed significantly higher frequencies than controls for about 5 TRBV segments, among them TRBV5-6, TRBV5-1 and TRBV20-1. Normalized Chao1 diversity was significantly lower in multiple sclerosis patients than controls, suggesting substantial peripheral T-cell clonal expansion. When samples were clustered directly using the F measure, samples prepared in the same batch co-clustered strongly, which prompted a batch-effect correction. The multiple sclerosis patient group was slightly younger than the control group.

TCR beta repertoires were profiled from peripheral blood of roughly twelve young patients with multiple sclerosis to demonstrate the VDJtools post-analysis software. Multiple sclerosis patients were children and adolescents aged roughly 6 to 17 years. Libraries were made using PCR. For sequencing, an Illumina HiSeq 2500 was employed. To reduce PCR and sequencing biases, unique molecular identifiers were built into the TCR beta cDNA libraries. Some 500,000 cDNA molecules were obtained per 1 to 10 million input T cells, so each molecule approximated one T cell. The same protocol used for the earlier healthy control dataset was applied to prepare and sequence the patient libraries. Samples belonging to the same batch were prepared together, multiplexed and sequenced on a shared HiSeq lane. Concerning the study's data processing: Raw barcoded reads were processed with MIGEC, and single-read molecular identifier groups were discarded before consensus assembly and CDR3 extraction. VDJtools was used for post-analysis of the clonotype tables, with diversity normalized by down-sampling every dataset to the smallest sample size. In repertoire overlap clustering, CDR3 amino acid sequences, but not nucleotide sequences, were matched to correct batch-related cross-sample contamination. TCRdb reprocessing: public reads trimmed at Q25 with fastp, clones called with MiXCR, in-frame beta chains kept. Duplicate CDR3 protein sequences are folded into a single record with the most common DNA and genes. The V and J calls follow TCRdb's processing rather than the paper's. A total of about 810,000 distinct CDR3 sequences appear in this sample, under 70% of them only once. The ten largest clonotypes hold around 4.5% of the sample.

Trimming removed 3 bases from V and 0 bases from J, leaving 18 bases between the germline ends. There are 19 amino acids in the CDR3, from cysteine to phenylalanine inclusive. Only CDR3 DNA is held: 57 bases, read in frame from base 1. The sample comprised blood. The rearrangement combines TRBV12-3 or TRBV12-4 with TRBJ2-6, with the D segment possibly TRBD1 or TRBD2, each aligning over 5 bases. This clonotype was sampled from a girl between 10 and 17 years old with multiple sclerosis. For the CDR3, the sequence is CASSFSLQGVISGANVLTF. The bases read TGTGCCAGCAGTTTTAGTTTGCAGGGAGTTATCTCTGGGGCCAACGTCCTGACTTTC.